This is a list of T cell receptor beta chains from one sample in a study of blood T cell repertoires in COVID-19. Generated by immunoSEQ multiplex PCR, the TCRdb table keeps only in-frame clones and is missing some. The table records 80,000 to 100,000 clones, about 77% of them present only once. Sequences were obtained from peripheral blood. These receptors were taken from a human donor in a cohort sampled during active COVID-19. Each CDR3 is given with its conserved first and last residue. The D gene is left open where the match is weak. Some rows mark clone size as missing; the rest say once, few, many or name a class of expanded clone.

cdr3_aa cdr3_nt clone_size v_call cdr3_length j_call d_call
CASKPFGTGLDTEAFF TGTGCCAGTAAACCCTTCGGGACAGGGTTGGACACTGAAGCTTTCTTT - TRBV19 16 TRBJ1-1 TRBD1
CASSFQGATVDGYTF TGTGCCAGTAGTTTCCAGGGGGCGACGGTGGATGGCTACACCTTC - TRBV19 15 TRBJ1-2 TRBD1
CASSPPSGGKGTQYF TGTGCCAGCTCACCACCGAGCGGGGGAAAGGGGACCCAGTACTTC - TRBV18 15 TRBJ2-5 TRBD2
CASSPLTGSAEQFF TGTGCCAGCAGCCCTCTGACAGGATCGGCTGAGCAGTTCTTC - TRBV9 14 TRBJ2-1 -
CASSPPSASSYEQYF TGCGCCAGCAGCCCACCTAGCGCCAGCTCCTACGAGCAGTACTTC - TRBV4-1 15 TRBJ2-7 -
CASSYGSSTDTQYF TGTGCCAGCAGTTACGGTAGTAGCACAGATACGCAGTATTTT - TRBV6-6 14 TRBJ2-3 -
CASSPGERNYGYTF TGTGCCAGCAGCCCCGGTGAGCGAAACTATGGCTACACCTTC - TRBV28 14 TRBJ1-2 -
CASSESLTWETQYF TGTGCCAGCAGTGAATCTCTCACTTGGGAGACCCAGTACTTC - TRBV6-1 14 TRBJ2-5 -
CASSFGGNEQFF TGTGCCAGCAGCTTTGGAGGGAATGAGCAGTTCTTC - TRBV5-4 12 TRBJ2-1 -
CASSRQGSYGYTF TGTGCCAGCAGCCGACAGGGTTCCTATGGCTACACCTTC - TRBV3-1/TRBV3-2 13 TRBJ1-2 TRBD1
CASRVTGGTEAFF TGTGCCAGCAGAGTGACAGGGGGCACTGAAGCTTTCTTT - TRBV3-1/TRBV3-2 13 TRBJ1-1 TRBD1
CASSTPGQGAGGGDGYTF TGTGCCAGCAGCACACCGGGACAGGGGGCGGGCGGGGGTGACGGCTACACCTTC - TRBV28 18 TRBJ1-2 TRBD1
CASSPQGTVNTGELFF TGTGCCAGCTCACCACAAGGGACAGTGAACACCGGGGAGCTGTTTTTT - TRBV18 16 TRBJ2-2 TRBD1
CASKRGSGQGAIGYTF TGTGCCAGCAAGAGAGGTTCCGGACAGGGGGCGATCGGCTACACCTTC - TRBV28 16 TRBJ1-2 TRBD1
CASRAQAGGGYEQYF TGTGCCAGCAGGGCTCAAGCGGGAGGAGGGTACGAGCAGTACTTC - TRBV28 15 TRBJ2-7 TRBD2
CSVAVYNEQFF TGCAGCGTGGCAGTCTACAATGAGCAGTTCTTC - TRBV29-1 11 TRBJ2-1 -
CAISDPTRKETQYF TGTGCCATCAGTGATCCGACACGCAAAGAGACCCAGTACTTC - TRBV10-3 14 TRBJ2-5 -
CASSLAASVTDTQYF TGTGCCAGCAGCTTGGCCGCTAGCGTCACAGATACGCAGTATTTT - TRBV5-8 15 TRBJ2-3 -
CASRYTKGRMNTEAFF TGTGCCAGCAGGTACACTAAGGGGCGGATGAACACTGAAGCTTTCTTT - TRBV12-1 16 TRBJ1-1 -
CASSQDGTKGETQYF TGTGCCAGCAGCCAAGACGGGACAAAAGGGGAGACCCAGTACTTC - TRBV3-1/TRBV3-2 15 TRBJ2-5 -
CASSPTSGVVDVEQYF TGCGCCAGCAGCCCGACTAGCGGGGTTGTTGATGTCGAGCAGTACTTC - TRBV5-1 16 TRBJ2-7 TRBD2
CASSEVSIRDTQYF TGTGCCAGCAGTGAGGTGTCTATCCGGGATACGCAGTATTTT - TRBV2 14 TRBJ2-3 -
CASSPRGNTIYF TGTGCCAGCAGCCCCCGGGGAAACACCATATATTTT few TRBV7-2 12 TRBJ1-3 -
CASSGQGQVPSWGYTF TGTGCCAGCAGTGGACAGGGACAGGTCCCATCGTGGGGCTACACCTTC few TRBV6-1 16 TRBJ1-2 TRBD1
CASSPSWTGPYEQYF TGTGCCAGCTCACCTTCTTGGACAGGGCCCTACGAGCAGTACTTC - TRBV18 15 TRBJ2-7 TRBD1
CASTGLNTGELFF TGTGCCAGTACCGGACTAAACACCGGGGAGCTGTTTTTT - TRBV19 13 TRBJ2-2 -
CASSSQGAPIDIQYF TGTGCCAGCAGTTCACAGGGGGCCCCCATCGACATTCAGTACTTC - TRBV7-9 15 TRBJ2-4 TRBD1
CASSFNFGQGEDYTF TGTGCCAGCAGCTTTAATTTCGGGCAGGGGGAGGACTACACCTTC - TRBV13 15 TRBJ1-2 TRBD1
CASGTRELGAFF TGTGCCAGCGGCACTAGGGAGCTGGGGGCTTTCTTT - TRBV11-2 12 TRBJ1-1 -
CASSIGREQYF TGTGCCAGTAGTATTGGGCGAGAGCAGTACTTC few TRBV19 11 TRBJ2-7 -
CASSQRVYEQYF TGTGCCAGCAGCCAACGTGTTTACGAGCAGTACTTC once TRBV3-1/TRBV3-2 12 TRBJ2-7 -
CSVEERSSGNTIYF TGCAGCGTTGAAGAGCGAAGCTCTGGAAACACCATATATTTT - TRBV29-1 14 TRBJ1-3 -
CASSISSGRWDTQYF TGTGCCAGCAGCATTTCTAGCGGGAGATGGGATACGCAGTATTTT - TRBV6-2/TRBV6-3 15 TRBJ2-3 TRBD2
CASSPLAGEQETQYF TGTGCCAGCAGCCCTCTGGCGGGAGAGCAAGAGACCCAGTACTTC - TRBV7-2 15 TRBJ2-5 TRBD2
CASSLNPTGVSYNEQFF TGTGCCAGCAGCCTCAATCCCACAGGGGTCTCCTACAATGAGCAGTTCTTC - TRBV5-5 17 TRBJ2-1 TRBD1
CASSPRMLAGGISYEQYF TGTGCCAGCTCACCACGGATGCTAGCGGGAGGGATCTCCTACGAGCAGTACTTC - TRBV18 18 TRBJ2-7 TRBD2
CASSLGQGLYQETQYF TGTGCCAGCAGCTTAGGGCAGGGACTGTACCAAGAGACCCAGTACTTC - TRBV5-4 16 TRBJ2-5 -
CASSLLSTYEQYF TGTGCCAGCAGCTTATTGTCCACCTACGAGCAGTACTTC - TRBV7-2 13 TRBJ2-7 -
CASSQMSWQASNSPLHF TGTGCCAGCAGCCAAATGTCATGGCAGGCCTCAAATTCACCCCTCCACTTT - TRBV3-1/TRBV3-2 17 TRBJ1-6 -
CASSQPADRARNTGELFF TGTGCCAGCAGTCAACCGGCAGACAGGGCGCGAAACACCGGGGAGCTGTTTTTT - TRBV6-6 18 TRBJ2-2 TRBD1
CASSLVTARAYNEQFF TGTGCCAGCAGCTTAGTCACAGCAAGAGCCTACAATGAGCAGTTCTTC - TRBV7-9 16 TRBJ2-1 -
CATSDPAQGYGYTF TGTGCCACCAGTGATCCTGCACAGGGCTATGGCTACACCTTC - TRBV24-1 14 TRBJ1-2 -
CASSLEGSGANTGELFF TGTGCCAGCAGCTTGGAAGGTAGCGGGGCAAACACCGGGGAGCTGTTTTTT - TRBV5-5 17 TRBJ2-2 TRBD2
CASRRDFGELFF TGCGCCAGCCGGAGGGATTTCGGGGAGCTGTTTTTT - TRBV5-1 12 TRBJ2-2 -
CASSQDFPGGSYEQYF TGCGCCAGCAGCCAAGATTTTCCCGGGGGTTCCTACGAGCAGTACTTC - TRBV4-1 16 TRBJ2-7 -
CASSPEDRGFDEQYF TGTGCCAGCAGCCCTGAAGACAGGGGTTTCGACGAGCAGTACTTC - TRBV9 15 TRBJ2-7 TRBD1
CASRRGTPGVDTQYF TGCGCCAGCAGAAGGGGGACCCCTGGGGTAGATACGCAGTATTTT - TRBV5-1 15 TRBJ2-3 -
CASSEGLNYGYTF TGTGCCAGCAGCGAAGGACTCAACTATGGCTACACCTTC - TRBV2 13 TRBJ1-2 -